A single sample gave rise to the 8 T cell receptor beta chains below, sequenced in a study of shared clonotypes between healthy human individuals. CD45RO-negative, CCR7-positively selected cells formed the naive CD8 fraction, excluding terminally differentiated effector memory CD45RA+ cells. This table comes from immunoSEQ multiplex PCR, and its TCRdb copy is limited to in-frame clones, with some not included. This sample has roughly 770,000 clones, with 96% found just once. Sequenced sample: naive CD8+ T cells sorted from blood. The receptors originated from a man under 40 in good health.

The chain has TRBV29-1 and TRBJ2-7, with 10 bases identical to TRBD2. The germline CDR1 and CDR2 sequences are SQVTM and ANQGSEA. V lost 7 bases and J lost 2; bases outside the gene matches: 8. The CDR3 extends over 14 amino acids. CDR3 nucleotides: TGCAGCGGACGAACTAGCGGGAAGCCCTACGAGCAGTACTTC. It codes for CSGRTSGKPYEQYF.

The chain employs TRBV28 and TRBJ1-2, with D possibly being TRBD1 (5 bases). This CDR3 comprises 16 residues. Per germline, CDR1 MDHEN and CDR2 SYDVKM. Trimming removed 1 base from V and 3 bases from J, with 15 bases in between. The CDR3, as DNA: TGTGCCAGCAGTTTATTCCGGACCCGGGGGGACTATGGCTACACCTTC. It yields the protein CASSLFRTRGDYGYTF.

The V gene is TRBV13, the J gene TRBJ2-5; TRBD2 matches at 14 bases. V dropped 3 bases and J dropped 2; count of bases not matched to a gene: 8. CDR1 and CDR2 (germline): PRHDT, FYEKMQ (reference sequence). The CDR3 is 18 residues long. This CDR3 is CASSLSGGLAGAQETQYF. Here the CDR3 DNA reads TGTGCCAGCAGCTTGAGCGGGGGACTAGCGGGAGCACAAGAGACCCAGTACTTC. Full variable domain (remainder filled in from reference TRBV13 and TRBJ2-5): AAGVIQSPRHLIKEKRETATLKCYPIPRHDTVYWYQQGPGQDPQFLISFYEKMQSDKGSIPDRFSAQQFSDYHSELNMSSLELGDSALYFCASSLSGGLAGAQETQYFGPGTRLLVL.

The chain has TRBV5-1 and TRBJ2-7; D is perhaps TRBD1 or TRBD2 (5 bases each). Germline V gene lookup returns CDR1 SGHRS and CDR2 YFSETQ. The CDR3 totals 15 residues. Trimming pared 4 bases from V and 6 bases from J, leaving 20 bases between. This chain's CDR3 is CASSPRGGRESEQYF. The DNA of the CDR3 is TGCGCCAGCAGCCCCCGTGGGGGAAGGGAAAGCGAGCAGTACTTC.

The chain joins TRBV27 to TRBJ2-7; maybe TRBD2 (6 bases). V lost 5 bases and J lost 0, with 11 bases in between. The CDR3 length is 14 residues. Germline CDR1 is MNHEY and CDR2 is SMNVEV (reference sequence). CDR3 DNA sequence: TGTGCCAGCAGTCCCGGAGGGTCCTCCTACGAGCAGTACTTC. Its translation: CASSPGGSSYEQYF.

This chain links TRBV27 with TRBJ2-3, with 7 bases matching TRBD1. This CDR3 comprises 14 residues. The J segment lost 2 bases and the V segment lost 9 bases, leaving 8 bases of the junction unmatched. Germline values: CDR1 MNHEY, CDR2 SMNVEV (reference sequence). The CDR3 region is CARDTGDFTDTQYF. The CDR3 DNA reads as TGTGCCAGAGATACAGGGGATTTCACAGATACGCAGTATTTT.

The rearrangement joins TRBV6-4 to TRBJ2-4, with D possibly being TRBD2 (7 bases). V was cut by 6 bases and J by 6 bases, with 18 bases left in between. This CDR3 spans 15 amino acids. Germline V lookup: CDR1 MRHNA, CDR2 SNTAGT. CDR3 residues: CASSDTGGYGNIQYF. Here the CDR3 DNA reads TGTGCCAGCAGCGACACGGGGGGCTACGGAAACATTCAGTACTTC.

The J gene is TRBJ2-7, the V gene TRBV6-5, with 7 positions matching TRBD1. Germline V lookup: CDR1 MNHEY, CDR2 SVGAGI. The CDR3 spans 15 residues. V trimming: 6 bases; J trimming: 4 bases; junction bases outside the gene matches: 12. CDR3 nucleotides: TGTGCCAGCAGACCTACAGGGGACCCCCGATACGAGCAGTACTTC. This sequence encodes CASRPTGDPRYEQYF.